Following are 2 T cell receptor beta chains from one sample sequenced in a study of shared clonotypes between healthy human individuals. Some clones are missing from TCRdb's copy, which holds only in-frame ones; the method was immunoSEQ multiplex PCR. The table has about 600,000 clones, nearly 97% seen once. Naive CD8 cells were CD45RO-negative, positively selected for CCR7, excluding terminally differentiated effector memory CD45RA+ cells. Sequencing was performed on naive CD8+ T cells sorted from blood. Receptor source: a woman in her 30s in good health.

The table lists this clone with a count of one. V usage is TRBV13 and J usage is TRBJ1-1; tentative D call: TRBD1 (5 bases). CDR1 and CDR2 (germline): PRHDT, FYEKMQ (reference sequence). Trimming cost V 5 bases and J 1 base, with 14 bases left between them. This CDR3 comprises 15 residues. Here the CDR3 reads CASSPLRDGNTEAFF. The CDR3, as DNA: TGTGCCAGCAGCCCCCTCCGGGACGGGAACACTGAAGCTTTCTTT.

CDR3 sequence (DNA): TGTGCCAGCAGTTTACTAGCGACGGGCGGAGGTGATACGCAGTATTTT. Translation: CASSLLATGGGDTQYF. The V and J genes are TRBV27 and TRBJ2-3; tentative D call: TRBD2 (6 bases). This CDR3 comprises 16 residues. V dropped 2 bases and J dropped 6 bases, with 18 bases sitting between them. Germline values: CDR1 MNHEY, CDR2 SMNVEV (reference sequence).